This T cell receptor (beta chain) originates from a study of cytomegalovirus exposure and HLA in healthy donors. Overall study context: Caucasian-associated ancestry cluster membership applied to 75% to 85% of several hundred genotyped donors. Study-level results: Donors belonging to an Asian-associated ancestry cluster reportedly showed fewer N-insertions in productive TCRs than the 666-donor mean, according to what a later analysis found. A cluster of highly shared sequence variants was likely a sequencing artifact.

The V gene lost 3 bases and the J gene lost 3 bases, with 8 bases spanning the gap. The germline CDR1 and CDR2 sequences are MDHEN and SYDVKM. The CDR3 has 13 amino acids. For this clone: The target antigen is unknown.

The PCR ran on 60 Vbeta and 13 Jbeta primers. Generated by immunoSEQ multiplex PCR, the TCRdb table keeps only in-frame clones and is missing some. Here the sample spans 90,000 to 130,000 clones, 65% to 75% being singletons. The source is a man younger than 45 in good health and CMV-seropositive. Sequenced material: PBMCs. The chain joins TRBV28 to TRBJ1-2, with D possibly being TRBD1 (5 bases). CDR3: CASSFGGDYGYTF. The CDR3 nucleotides read TGTGCCAGCAGTTTCGGGGGGGACTATGGCTACACCTTC.